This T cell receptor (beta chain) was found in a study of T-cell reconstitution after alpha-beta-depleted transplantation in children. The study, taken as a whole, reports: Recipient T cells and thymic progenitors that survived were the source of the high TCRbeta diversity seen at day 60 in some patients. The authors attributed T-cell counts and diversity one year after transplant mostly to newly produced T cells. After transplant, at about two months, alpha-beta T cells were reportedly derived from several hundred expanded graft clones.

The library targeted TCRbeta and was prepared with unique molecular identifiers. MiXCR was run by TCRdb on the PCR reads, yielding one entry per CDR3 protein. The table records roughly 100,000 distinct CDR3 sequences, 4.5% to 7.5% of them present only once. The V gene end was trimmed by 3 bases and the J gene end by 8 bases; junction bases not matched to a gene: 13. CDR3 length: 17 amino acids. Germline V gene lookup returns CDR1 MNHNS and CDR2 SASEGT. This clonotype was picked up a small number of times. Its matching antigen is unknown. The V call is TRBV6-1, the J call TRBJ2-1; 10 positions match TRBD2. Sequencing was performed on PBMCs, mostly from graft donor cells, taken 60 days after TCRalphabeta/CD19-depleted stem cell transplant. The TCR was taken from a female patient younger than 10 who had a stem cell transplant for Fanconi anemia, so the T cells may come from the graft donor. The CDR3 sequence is CASSDISGGVRWDEQFF. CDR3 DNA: TGTGCCAGCAGTGATATAAGCGGGGGGGTACGGTGGGATGAGCAGTTCTTC.